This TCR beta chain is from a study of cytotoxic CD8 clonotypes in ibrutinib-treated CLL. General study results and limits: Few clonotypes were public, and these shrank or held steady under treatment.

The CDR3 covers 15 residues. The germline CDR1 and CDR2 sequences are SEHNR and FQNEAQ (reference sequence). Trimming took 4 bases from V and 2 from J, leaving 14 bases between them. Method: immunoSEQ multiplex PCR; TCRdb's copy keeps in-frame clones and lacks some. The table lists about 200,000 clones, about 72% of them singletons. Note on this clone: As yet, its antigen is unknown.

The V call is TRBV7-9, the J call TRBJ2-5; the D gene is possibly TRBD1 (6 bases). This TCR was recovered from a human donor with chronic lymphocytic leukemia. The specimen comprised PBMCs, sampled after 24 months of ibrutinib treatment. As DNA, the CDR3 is TGTGCCAGCAGCTCGACCGGGACACCTCAAGAGACCCAGTACTTC. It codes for CASSSTGTPQETQYF.